A single sample is the source of the 29 T cell receptor beta chains below, sequenced in a study of blood T cells in healthy people across ages. PCR was performed a second time for about 7 to 12 cycles using a sample-barcoded 5' primer and a J-beta primer mix. TCRdb analysed the 5' RACE reads with MiXCR anew, one entry per CDR3 protein. This sample has roughly 650,000 distinct CDR3 sequences, with about 30% found just once. The sequenced material came from blood. These TCRs come from a woman at least 80 years old in good health.

Ten or more counts support this clonotype. V gene TRBV20-1 combines with J gene TRBJ2-7; D might be TRBD2 (6 bases). The DNA end favors TRBJ2-5, so the J call may be wrong. Germline-derived CDR1 and CDR2 are DFQATT and SNEGSKA (reference sequence). This CDR3 contains 12 residues. CDR3 bases: TGCAGTGCTAGTAGCGGAAGAAAGACCCAGTACTTC. Its protein is CSASSGRKTQYF.

This clonotype showed up just once. This sequence joins TRBV3-1 and TRBJ1-4, with D uncertain. CDR3 length: 15 amino acids. In germline, CDR1 is LGHDT, CDR2 YNNKEL (reference sequence). Trimming removed 0 bases at V and 8 bases at J, with 13 bases between. The CDR3 sequence: CASSQDPGGREKLFF. The CDR3, as DNA: TGTGCCAGCAGCCAAGATCCGGGAGGGAGGGAAAAACTGTTTTTT.

Many counts were recorded for this clonotype. The chain is built from TRBV10-3 and TRBJ1-4, with 7 bases identical to TRBD1. V shed 8 bases and J 7 bases; nucleotides not matched to a gene: 10. The CDR3 runs to 14 residues. The germline gives CDR1 ENHRY, CDR2 SYGVKD. The CDR3 loop reads CAISRGGGSEKLFF. CDR3 sequence (DNA): TGTGCCATCTCCAGGGGGGGAGGTAGTGAAAAACTGTTTTTT.

In this sample, this clonotype turned up once. The chain combines TRBV19 with TRBJ2-7, with 9 bases matching TRBD1. V lost 8 bases, J lost 3 bases, and 8 bases stayed unmatched. This CDR3 region has 14 residues. Germline-derived CDR1 and CDR2 are LNHDA and SQIVND (reference sequence). Written as DNA, the CDR3 is TGTGCCAGTGGTACTCGGACAGGGGTCTACGAGCAGTACTTC. Protein: CASGTRTGVYEQYF.

Many counts were recorded for this clonotype. The chain has TRBV5-1 and TRBJ1-2, with D unresolved. The CDR3 consists of 15 residues. Per germline, CDR1 SGHRS and CDR2 YFSETQ. V shed 4 bases and J shed 4 bases, with 17 bases lying between them. The CDR3 DNA reads as TGCGCCAGCAGCCTCGACGGAACGAACTTCTATGGCTACACCTTC. Its translation is CASSLDGTNFYGYTF.

The chain recombines TRBV28 with TRBJ1-3; weak D call: TRBD1 (5 bases). The V end lost 4 bases, the J end lost 2 bases, and 18 bases lay between the germline ends. This CDR3 is 17 amino acids long. CDR1 is MDHEN and CDR2 is SYDVKM in the germline V gene. In nucleotides, the CDR3 is TGTGCCAGCAGTTCATGGACTGACGGGGGAACTGGAAACACCATATATTTT. Its protein is CASSSWTDGGTGNTIYF.

DNA of the CDR3: TGCGCCAGCAGCTTCCAAGGAGACTACGAGCAGTACTTC. Translation: CASSFQGDYEQYF. This chain links TRBV5-1 with TRBJ2-7, with D unclear. This CDR3 comprises 13 residues. Germline CDR1 is SGHRS and CDR2 is YFSETQ. The V end was cut by 2 bases, the J end by 3 bases, with 9 bases between.

This clonotype was observed many times. The chain combines TRBV7-2 with TRBJ2-7, with unresolved D. Trimming pared 1 base from V and 1 base from J, leaving 8 bases between. From germline, CDR1 is SGHTA and CDR2 FQGNSA. CDR3 length: 14 amino acids. CDR3 nucleotide sequence: TGTGCCAGCAGCTTAGTTGGGCAGTCCTACGAGCAGTACTTC. Translated: CASSLVGQSYEQYF.

The table lists this clonotype with many counts. This rearrangement joins TRBV7-3 to TRBJ2-5, with D possibly called TRBD1 or TRBD2 (6 bases each). The length of the CDR3 is 15 residues. Deletions cut 5 bases from V and 5 bases from J, with 18 bases between. Germline CDR1 SGHTA, CDR2 FQGTGA. CDR3: CASSLSGGQQETQYF. The CDR3 region has the DNA TGTGCCAGCAGCCTCTCCGGGGGCCAGCAGGAGACCCAGTACTTC.

This clonotype turned up a few times. The chain links TRBV6-6 to TRBJ2-1, with D unclear. The CDR3 length is 12 residues. Germline CDR1 reads MNHNY; CDR2 reads SVGAGI (reference sequence). Trimming stripped 6 bases from V and 6 bases from J, with 9 bases between. CDR3 sequence: CASSVPRNEQFF. CDR3 sequence (DNA): TGTGCCAGCAGCGTACCCCGCAATGAGCAGTTCTTC.

This clonotype was seen repeatedly, ten times or more. The chain is built from TRBV28 and TRBJ2-4; 7 bases map to TRBD1. The CDR3 contains 15 residues. The germline V gene has CDR1 MDHEN and CDR2 SYDVKM. With 7 bases clipped from V and 3 bases from J, the junction kept 9 bases outside the gene matches. The CDR3 DNA sequence: TGTGCCAGCACCGAGACAGGGTGGGGCAAAAACATTCAGTACTTC. This codes for CASTETGWGKNIQYF.

This clonotype turned up a few times. This chain's CDR3 is CASSERQNTEAFF. The CDR3 DNA reads TGTGCCAGCAGTGAACGGCAGAACACTGAAGCTTTCTTT. The chain uses TRBV2 and TRBJ1-1; D is ambiguous. Trimming removed 2 bases from V and 1 base from J, with 5 bases in between. This CDR3 contains 13 residues. Germline V gene lookup returns CDR1 SNHLY and CDR2 FYNNEI.

The V gene is TRBV7-2, the J gene TRBJ2-1; 7 bases match TRBD2. Germline V lookup: CDR1 SGHTA, CDR2 FQGNSA. CDR3 size: 15 residues. The V and J ends lost 1 base and 5 bases, in that order; junction bases with no gene match: 5. For the CDR3, the DNA is TGTGCCAGCAGCTTAGGACTAGCAGTTAACAATGAGCAGTTCTTC. It encodes CASSLGLAVNNEQFF.

Remarks on this clonotype: Germline is not matched at one junction end, which may reflect a read error. The chain is built from TRBV6-2 or TRBV6-3 and TRBJ1-4; D gene ambiguous. Germline CDR1 MNHEY, CDR2 SVGEGT. The CDR3 loop spans 12 amino acids. The CDR3 region has the DNA TGTGCTAGCAGTTACTCGAAACAAGGACCGTTTTTT. Its protein product is CASSYSKQGPFF.

Ten or more counts support this clonotype. The chain combines TRBV5-1 with TRBJ2-7; no definite D call. This CDR3 has 14 residues. In germline, CDR1 is SGHRS, CDR2 YFSETQ. Trimming left V 2 bases short and J 5 bases short, with 14 bases between. The CDR3 protein is CASSFTIPSHEQYF. CDR3 DNA sequence: TGCGCCAGCAGCTTTACCATCCCGTCCCACGAGCAGTACTTC.

CDR3: CSVESREPYEQYF. In DNA form, the CDR3 reads TGCAGCGTTGAATCACGGGAACCGTACGAGCAGTACTTC. This chain joins TRBV29-1 and TRBJ2-5; D is possibly TRBD2 (5 bases). The end of the DNA is better explained by TRBJ2-7, so the J call may be wrong. Germline V lookup: CDR1 SQVTM, CDR2 ANQGSEA. CDR3 length: 13 amino acids.

This clonotype was seen many times. This chain connects TRBV5-1 to TRBJ2-5; 8 bases fit TRBD2. Trimming at V came to 2 bases and at J to 7 bases, leaving 10 bases not matched to a gene. This CDR3 contains 15 residues. Germline V gene sequence: CDR1 SGHRS, CDR2 YFSETQ. CDR3: CASSLSSGGMGTQYF. In nucleotides, the CDR3 is TGCGCCAGCAGCTTATCCAGCGGGGGTATGGGGACCCAGTACTTC.

This clonotype showed up many times. The J gene is TRBJ2-5, the V gene TRBV18; 8 bases align to TRBD2. With 8 bases clipped from V and 4 bases from J, the junction kept 6 bases outside the gene matches. This CDR3 comprises 13 residues. Germline V gene lookup returns CDR1 KGHSH and CDR2 LQKENI. CDR3 DNA sequence: TGTGCCAGCAGCCCCGGGGGGGGAGAGACCCAGTACTTC. Its translation: CASSPGGGETQYF.

Only a few counts were recorded for this clonotype. The rearrangement joins TRBV10-3 to TRBJ1-5, with 12 bases matching TRBD1. The CDR3 is 16 residues long. Germline CDR1 reads ENHRY; CDR2 reads SYGVKD. With 2 bases clipped from V and 6 bases from J, the junction kept 5 bases outside the gene matches. CDR3 sequence (DNA): TGTGCCATCAGTGAGGGGGACAGGGGGCACGGTCAGCCCCAGCATTTT. This gives the protein CAISEGDRGHGQPQHF.

Details on this clonotype: One end of the junction is discordant with germline, which a read error may explain. The chain is built from TRBV6-6 and TRBJ2-1; 8 bases match TRBD1. The CDR3 totals 11 residues. Per the germline V gene, CDR1 is MNHNY and CDR2 is SVGAGI (reference sequence). The CDR3 protein is CASSTGGERFF. The CDR3 coding sequence is TGTGCCAGCAGCACAGGGGGTGAGCGGTTCTTC.

The chain has TRBV7-3 and TRBJ2-5, with TRBD2 matching 14 bases. V shed 4 bases and J 5 bases; nucleotides not matched to a gene: 6. The CDR3 has 16 amino acids. Germline V CDR1 and CDR2: SGHTA, FQGTGA. The CDR3 nucleotides are TGTGCCAGCAGCTCAGGACTAGCGGGAGGTATGGAGACCCAGTACTTC. This sequence encodes CASSSGLAGGMETQYF.

This clonotype was seen many times. The CDR3 loop reads CASSPAASGAYEQYF. The CDR3 DNA reads TGTGCCAGCAGTCCCGCCGCGAGCGGGGCCTACGAGCAGTACTTC. V is TRBV6-5 and J is TRBJ2-7; 7 bases map to TRBD2. The CDR3 runs 15 residues. Germline lookup yields CDR1 MNHEY and CDR2 SVGAGI. With V trimmed by 5 bases and J by 2 bases, 9 bases remained unmatched.

A few counts support this clonotype. A much larger clone lies one base from this, so it may be a read error. This chain links TRBV6-2 or TRBV6-3 with TRBJ2-7, with TRBD2 matching 10 bases. The J segment lost 3 bases and the V segment lost 8 bases, leaving 7 bases of the junction unmatched. CDR1 and CDR2 (germline): MNHEY, SVGEGT. CDR3 length: 14 amino acids. CDR3 bases: TGTGCCAGCGCTACTAGCGGGGCCTGCTACGAGCAGTACTTC. Translated, it gives CASATSGACYEQYF.

In this sample, this clonotype turned up a few times. The chain recombines TRBV4-2 with TRBJ2-1, with TRBD2 matching 7 bases. Germline CDR1 LGHNA, CDR2 YNFKEQ. This CDR3 is built from 16 residues. Unmatched junction bases numbered 5, after V lost 0 bases and J lost 3 bases. This CDR3 is CASSQDGASGYNEQFF. CDR3 DNA sequence: TGTGCCAGCAGCCAAGATGGAGCTAGCGGCTACAATGAGCAGTTCTTC.

This clonotype was detected only once. This sequence joins TRBV7-9 and TRBJ1-5; no firm D call. This CDR3 spans 14 amino acids. Germline CDR1 is SEHNR and CDR2 is FQNEAQ (reference sequence). Trimming took off 1 base at V and 3 bases at J, with 7 bases between the two ends. The CDR3 DNA reads as TGTGCCAGCAGCTTAGGCTCAGCCAATCAGCCCCAGCATTTT. This translates into CASSLGSANQPQHF.

This clonotype was found once. The rearrangement joins TRBV29-1 to TRBJ2-3; D gene ambiguous. This CDR3 is 13 amino acids long. The germline CDR1 and CDR2 sequences are SQVTM and ANQGSEA. V was clipped by 5 bases and J by 1 base, with 10 bases between them. CDR3 sequence reads: CSVYKGGTDTQYF. In nucleotides, the CDR3 is TGCAGCGTTTACAAGGGCGGCACAGATACGCAGTATTTT.

This clonotype was found many times. The chain combines TRBV10-3 with TRBJ2-1; TRBD1 agrees at 7 bases. V was clipped by 10 bases and J by 5 bases; unmatched bases: 8. Germline CDR1 reads ENHRY; CDR2 reads SYGVKD. The CDR3 contains 13 residues. The CDR3 here is CASKGTADNEQFF. The CDR3 nucleotides are TGTGCCAGCAAGGGGACAGCTGACAATGAGCAGTTCTTC.

The rearrangement links TRBV29-1 to TRBJ2-7; D is uncertain. Germline assignment: CDR1 SQVTM and CDR2 ANQGSEA. This CDR3 comprises 12 residues. V lost 4 bases to trimming and J lost 5 bases, with 12 bases between them. CDR3 loop: CSVALSAHEQYF. CDR3 nucleotide sequence: TGCAGCGTTGCGCTGTCCGCTCACGAGCAGTACTTC.

Regarding this clonotype: A much larger clone differs by one base, so this may be a read error. This rearrangement joins TRBV6-1 to TRBJ1-1, with 7 bases matching TRBD1. Germline CDR1 MNHNS, CDR2 SASEGT. The CDR3 consists of 15 residues. The CDR3: CVSSSSRGTNTEAFF. CDR3 DNA sequence: TGTGTCAGCAGTAGCTCCAGGGGGACGAACACTGAAGCTTTCTTT.